These 13 T cell receptor beta chains share one sample of origin, sequenced in a study of T cells in Graves' hyperthyroidism and ophthalmopathy. TCR beta CDR3 regions were amplified from RNA. The HTBI set primed first-round TCR CDR3 RT-PCR. In TCRdb, the multiplex PCR reads were re-called with MiXCR into one record per CDR3 protein. The table shows roughly 700,000 distinct CDR3 sequences, with 12% to 15% occurring only once. Specimen: blood. The receptors were sampled from a woman aged 18-29 years with Graves' hyperthyroidism.

This chain links TRBV7-6 with TRBJ2-1; 8 bases line up with TRBD1. This CDR3 has 18 residues. Unmatched junction bases numbered 10, after V lost 0 bases and J lost 3 bases. Germline V gene sequence: CDR1 SGHVS, CDR2 FNYEAQ. CDR3 protein: CASSLAHWTGRLYNEQFF. As DNA, the CDR3 is TGTGCCAGCAGCTTAGCTCACTGGACAGGGAGACTCTACAATGAGCAGTTCTTC.

At least ten counts were recorded for this clonotype. This chain uses TRBV4-1 with TRBJ2-6; D is possibly TRBD1 (5 bases). The CDR3 has 16 amino acids. The germline CDR1 and CDR2 sequences are MGHRA and YSYEKL. V was cut by 0 bases and J by 2 bases, with 8 bases left in between. CDR3 nucleotide sequence: TGCGCCAGCAGCCAAGAGGTGGGGCCTGGGGCCAACGTCCTGACTTTC. Amino acid sequence: CASSQEVGPGANVLTF.

This clonotype appeared many times. This chain uses TRBV2 with TRBJ1-1, with a possible D match to TRBD1 (5 bases). Germline V gene sequence: CDR1 SNHLY, CDR2 FYNNEI. Trimming stripped 6 bases from V and 3 bases from J, with 17 bases between. The CDR3 runs 15 residues. The CDR3 DNA is TGTGCCAGCAGAGCAGCTTACGACAGATACACTGAAGCTTTCTTT. This sequence encodes CASRAAYDRYTEAFF.

This clonotype was found many times. The V call is TRBV2, the J call TRBJ1-3; 9 nucleotides line up with TRBD1. Trimming at V came to 4 bases and at J to 0 bases, leaving 4 bases not matched to a gene. The CDR3 sequence is 16 residues long. Per germline, CDR1 SNHLY and CDR2 FYNNEI. The CDR3 nucleotides are TGTGCCAGCAGTGGGTTACAGGGGGCCTCTGGAAACACCATATATTTT. Translation gives CASSGLQGASGNTIYF.

This clonotype was recorded a few times. The V and J genes are TRBV5-1 and TRBJ1-2; D unresolved. The V and J ends lost 4 bases and 0 bases respectively, with 10 bases between them. CDR1 and CDR2 (germline): SGHRS, YFSETQ. The CDR3 sequence is 14 residues long. As DNA, the CDR3 is TGCGCCAGCAGCGAACAGCCTACTAACTATGGCTACACCTTC. This translates into CASSEQPTNYGYTF.

The chain links TRBV12-5 to TRBJ2-1; 9 nucleotides agree with TRBD1. There are 14 residues in the CDR3. V lost 0 bases, J lost 8 bases, and 2 bases stayed unmatched. The V gene's germline CDR1 is LGHNT and CDR2 FRNRAP. Written as DNA, the CDR3 is TGTGCTAGTGGTTTGGTACAGGGGGCCCATGAGCAGTTCTTC. This codes for CASGLVQGAHEQFF.

This clonotype was observed a few times. This chain joins TRBV6-1 and TRBJ1-2; 8 bases are shared with TRBD1. Germline loops: CDR1 MNHNS, CDR2 SASEGT. The CDR3 contains 15 residues. J gave up 1 base and V 7 bases, and 8 bases lay outside the gene matches. The CDR3 DNA reads as TGTGCCAGCACCGGACAGGGATTATTTAACTATGGCTACACCTTC. It translates to CASTGQGLFNYGYTF.

With regard to this clonotype: A much larger clone sits a single nucleotide away, making a read error possible. The gene calls are TRBV20-1 and TRBJ1-1; D might be TRBD1 (6 bases). V gave up 0 bases and J gave up 4 bases, with 9 bases separating them. This CDR3 contains 13 residues. The germline CDR1 and CDR2 sequences are DFQATT and SNEGSKA (reference sequence). The CDR3 spells CSARDLGGTEAFF. CDR3 DNA: TGCAGTGCTAGAGATCTAGGGGGCACTGAAGCTTTCTTT.

This clonotype has ten or more counts. The rearrangement links TRBV28 to TRBJ2-1; 12 bases are a match to TRBD2. This CDR3 is 18 amino acids long. The V gene's germline CDR1 is MDHEN and CDR2 SYDVKM. With 6 bases clipped from V and 6 bases from J, the junction kept 15 bases outside the gene matches. CDR3 bases: TGTGCCAGCAGGTTCCAATGGGCCGGACTAGCGGGGCCCAATGAGCAGTTCTTC. Protein product: CASRFQWAGLAGPNEQFF.

The chain uses TRBV20-1 and TRBJ2-2; D gene unclear. Germline loops: CDR1 DFQATT, CDR2 SNEGSKA (reference sequence). This CDR3 has 14 residues. V was clipped by 3 bases and J by 0 bases, with 8 bases between them. DNA of the CDR3: TGCAGTGCTAGTTTACTACCGAACACCGGGGAGCTGTTTTTT. It codes for CSASLLPNTGELFF.

This clonotype has at least ten counts. This chain connects TRBV27 to TRBJ2-7; tentatively, D is TRBD2 (5 bases). The CDR3 loop spans 11 amino acids. Trimming took 7 bases from V and 5 from J, leaving 9 bases between them. Germline V gene lookup returns CDR1 MNHEY and CDR2 SMNVEV (reference sequence). The CDR3 DNA reads as TGTGCCAGCAAGGCGGGCCACGAGCAGTACTTC. Amino acids: CASKAGHEQYF.

This clonotype was recorded many times. The chain joins TRBV28 to TRBJ2-7, with 8 bases aligning to TRBD1. The CDR3 extends over 13 amino acids. Germline V gives CDR1 MDHEN, CDR2 SYDVKM. The V segment lost 7 bases and the J segment 7 bases; nucleotides outside the gene matches: 9. The CDR3 sequence: CASTTGGPGEQYF. CDR3 nucleotides: TGTGCCAGCACCACAGGGGGTCCGGGGGAGCAGTACTTC.

This clonotype occurred a few times. The V and J genes are TRBV24-1 and TRBJ2-1; weak D call: TRBD2 (6 bases). With 5 bases removed from V and 11 bases from J, the gap between germline ends came to 15 bases. The germline gives CDR1 KGHDR, CDR2 SFDVKD. The CDR3 length is 13 residues. For the CDR3, the DNA is TGTGCCACCAGTGGCGCGCCGGGACTTCAGCAGTTCTTC. Protein product: CATSGAPGLQQFF.